The 8 T cell receptor beta chains reported below all come from one sample, sequenced in a study of T-cell memory formation after mild COVID-19. A single record per CDR3 protein comes from TCRdb applying MiXCR to the 5' RACE reads. The sample contains a few hundred thousand distinct CDR3 sequences, around 25% of which appear only once. Sequenced material: PBMCs or a T cell subset sorted from them (not recorded which). The origin of the receptors is an adult woman who had mild COVID-19 (a few samples of this study predate the infection). Cell type and time point are not known.

This clonotype showed up just a few times. The chain employs TRBV20-1 and TRBJ2-5; D uncertain. Germline CDR1 is DFQATT and CDR2 is SNEGSKA (reference sequence). V was pared by 5 bases and J by 2 bases, with 3 bases between. The CDR3 contains 10 residues. The CDR3 DNA reads as TGCAGTGCTTTACAAGAGACCCAGTACTTC. Translating it yields CSALQETQYF.

This clonotype was detected ten times or more. The chain couples TRBV7-9 to TRBJ2-7, with a tentative D call TRBD2 (5 bases). The V and J ends lost 9 bases and 3 bases respectively, with 18 bases between them. CDR1 and CDR2 (germline): SEHNR, FQNEAQ (reference sequence). The CDR3 has 14 residues. The CDR3 loop reads CASVRGLTYYEQYF. Written as DNA, the CDR3 is TGTGCCAGTGTTAGAGGACTCACGTACTACGAGCAGTACTTC.

The chain carries TRBV29-1 and TRBJ2-7; no clear D. CDR3 length equals 12 residues. V was cut by 1 base and J by 5 bases, with 9 bases left in between. Per the germline V gene, CDR1 is SQVTM and CDR2 is ANQGSEA. The DNA for the CDR3 is TGCAGCGTTGAAGGGGATATAGACGAGCAGTACTTC. This gives the protein CSVEGDIDEQYF.

This rearrangement joins TRBV9 to TRBJ2-3, with TRBD2 matching over 7 bases. This CDR3 is 14 amino acids long. Per the germline V gene, CDR1 is SGDLS and CDR2 is YYNGEE. The trim removed 0 bases at V and 6 bases at J, leaving 4 bases unmatched. The CDR3: CASSVGEGRDTQYF. The CDR3 coding sequence is TGTGCCAGCAGCGTAGGGGAGGGCCGTGATACGCAGTATTTT. Full variable domain (missing parts from reference TRBV9 and TRBJ2-3): DSGVTQTPKHLITATGQRVTLRCSPRSGDLSVYWYQQSLDQGLQFLIQYYNGEERAKGNILERFSAQQFPDLHSELNLSSLELGDSALYFCASSVGEGRDTQYFGPGTRLTVL.

This clonotype has only a few counts. The chain employs TRBV3-1 and TRBJ2-7, with TRBD2 matching 14 bases. The CDR3 consists of 16 residues. After removal of 4 bases from V and 2 bases from J, the junction contained 4 bases not matched to a gene. CDR1 and CDR2 (germline): LGHDT, YNNKEL (reference sequence). CDR3 residues: CASSRGTSGGTYEQYF. As DNA, the CDR3 is TGTGCCAGCAGCCGTGGGACTAGCGGGGGTACCTACGAGCAGTACTTC.

Only a few counts were recorded for this clonotype. V usage is TRBV7-2 and J usage is TRBJ2-3; TRBD1 agrees at 8 bases. V lost 5 bases, J lost 4 bases, and 5 bases stayed unmatched. Germline V gives CDR1 SGHTA, CDR2 FQGNSA. This CDR3 region has 14 residues. The CDR3 DNA sequence: TGTGCCAGCAGCCAAGACAGGGGCCCAGATACGCAGTATTTT. It translates to CASSQDRGPDTQYF.

Only a few counts were recorded for this clonotype. The chain joins TRBV10-3 to TRBJ2-1, with 8 bases identical to TRBD2. The trim removed 3 bases at V and 2 bases at J, leaving 6 bases unmatched. Germline V CDR1 and CDR2: ENHRY, SYGVKD. The CDR3 is 16 residues long. The CDR3 protein is CAISEIQAGAYNEQFF. Here the CDR3 DNA reads TGTGCCATCAGTGAAATTCAAGCGGGAGCCTACAATGAGCAGTTCTTC.

The chain joins TRBV19 to TRBJ2-3, with TRBD2 matching over 13 bases. J gave up 7 bases and V 10 bases, and 11 bases lay outside the gene matches. The CDR3 sequence is 15 residues long. Germline CDR1 is LNHDA and CDR2 is SQIVND (reference sequence). DNA for the CDR3: TGTGCCACCACATCAGGGACTAGCGGGACGTATACGCAGTATTTT. Its protein product is CATTSGTSGTYTQYF.